This note documents a single TCR beta chain sequence. No antigen is known for it. The data stem from a study of shared clonotypes between healthy human individuals. Recent vaccinations or acute infections were absent in the healthy HIV-negative adult donors. Measured with immunoSEQ multiplex PCR; TCRdb has only the in-frame clones, and not every one. The sample includes 1,500,000 or so clones, approximately 98.5% of them seen just once. Study results and caveats: Larger estimated richness was generally recorded for naive subsets relative to memory subsets. Naive CD4 clonotype sharing across a few donors was 5% to 6%. In having few donors, the study represented limited genetic and exposure-history diversity.

Looked up from germline, CDR1 is MDHEN and CDR2 is SYDVKM. Trimming pared 6 bases from V and 7 bases from J, leaving 22 bases between. This CDR3 has 15 residues. The sequence was collected from a man in his thirties or forties in good health. The sequenced material came from naive CD4+ T cells sorted from blood. Subset denoted: CD45RA+ positively selected. The chain recombines TRBV28 with TRBJ2-7; D is tentatively TRBD1 or TRBD2 (5 bases each). The chain's CDR3 is CASSLPGTPLREQYF. The CDR3 DNA reads as TGTGCCAGCAGCTTGCCCGGGACCCCCTTAAGGGAGCAGTACTTC.